These 18 T cell receptor beta chains share one sample of origin, sequenced in a study of a mutant IDH1 vaccine in newly diagnosed glioma. Stated time point: week 35, safety follow-up. Vaccination comprised doses that each held 300 ug of mutant IDH1 20-mer peptide, plus topical imiquimod. Their specific antigens are unknown. Some clones are missing from TCRdb's copy, which holds only in-frame ones; the method was immunoSEQ multiplex PCR. The sample includes under 60,000 clones, 60% to 85% of them seen just once. Material: PBMCs, obtained from a glioma patient whose treatment included an IDH1 peptide vaccine. The origin of the receptors is a man aged 40-49 years with glioma.

The count of this clone is one. The V call is TRBV11-2, the J call TRBJ2-7; the match to TRBD2 covers 7 bases. The CDR3 length is 15 residues. Germline V gives CDR1 SGHAT, CDR2 FQNNGV. Germline trimming cut 1 base from V and 0 bases from J; bases unmatched to any gene: 3. CDR3 DNA sequence: TGTGCCAGCAGCTTAGGCGGGGAGGGCTCCTACGAGCAGTACGTC. As protein: CASSLGGEGSYEQYV.

In its sample, this clone is medium-sized (0.01 to 0.1%). The chain joins TRBV7-9 to TRBJ1-1; the D is unclear. The CDR3 is 12 residues long. Between the trimmed V and J ends, which lost 0 bases and 6 bases, there was a span of 5 bases. Germline values: CDR1 SEHNR, CDR2 FQNEAQ (reference sequence). CDR3 nucleotide sequence: TGTGCCAGCAGCTTAGCGCGGCCTGAAGCTTTCTTT. Amino acids: CASSLARPEAFF.

There are a few counts of this clone. The V gene is TRBV5-1, the J gene TRBJ2-5, with 7 bases identical to TRBD1. V lost 0 bases, J lost 1 base, and 3 bases stayed unmatched. Germline V gene lookup returns CDR1 SGHRS and CDR2 YFSETQ. The CDR3 runs to 15 residues. For the CDR3, the DNA is TGCGCCAGCAGCTTGGACACAGGGGCCCAAGAGACCCAGTACTTC. It yields the protein CASSLDTGAQETQYF.

The CDR3 reads CASSSSGRAKDEQFF. CDR3 bases: TGTGCCAGCAGCTCCAGCGGGAGGGCCAAGGATGAGCAGTTCTTC. This sequence joins TRBV7-6 and TRBJ2-1, with TRBD2 identical over 10 bases. The CDR3 is 15 residues long. Trimming cost V 4 bases and J 8 bases; bases outside gene matches: 8. Germline lookup yields CDR1 SGHVS and CDR2 FNYEAQ.

This chain uses TRBV19 with TRBJ2-3; D is uncertain. Germline V lookup: CDR1 LNHDA, CDR2 SQIVND (reference sequence). V was shortened by 0 bases and J by 1 base, with 11 bases between the two germline ends. The CDR3 is 16 amino acids. CDR3 nucleotide sequence: TGTGCCAGTAGTATAGAGACTGAGAAACGCACAGATACGCAGTATTTT. It encodes CASSIETEKRTDTQYF.

This clone was counted between two and nine times. V and J are TRBV7-9 and TRBJ2-7, with a weak D call TRBD1 (5 bases). The CDR3 has 12 amino acids. Trimming stripped 2 bases from V and 5 bases from J, with 7 bases between. CDR1 SEHNR and CDR2 FQNEAQ come from the germline V gene (reference sequence). This CDR3 is CASSLQGHEQYF. The CDR3 nucleotides are TGTGCCAGCAGCTTACAGGGCCACGAGCAGTACTTC.

The chain employs TRBV19 and TRBJ1-3; tentatively, D is TRBD1 (5 bases). Germline V gene lookup returns CDR1 LNHDA and CDR2 SQIVND (reference sequence). Deletions cut 0 bases from V and 1 base from J, with 10 bases between. The CDR3 has 16 amino acids. The DNA for the CDR3 is TGTGCCAGTAGTATAGAGAGCAGGGCATCTGGAAACACCATATATTTT. Encoded protein: CASSIESRASGNTIYF.

This clone has a single count. The chain carries TRBV11-2 and TRBJ2-1; D is undetermined. From germline, CDR1 is SGHAT and CDR2 FQNNGV. The CDR3 runs to 14 residues. The V end lost 0 bases, the J end lost 4 bases, and 7 bases lay between the germline ends. The DNA of the CDR3 is TGTGCCAGCAGCTTAGACGCCCCTTACAATGAGCAGTTCTTC. Amino acid sequence: CASSLDAPYNEQFF.

V usage is TRBV19 and J usage is TRBJ2-5; weak D call: TRBD2 (6 bases). The germline V and J ends were trimmed by 3 bases and 3 bases, with 8 bases remaining between them. CDR3 size: 13 residues. Germline CDR1 LNHDA, CDR2 SQIVND (reference sequence). CDR3 loop: CASSMGGEETQYF. CDR3 DNA: TGTGCCAGTAGTATGGGGGGTGAAGAGACCCAGTACTTC.

The V call is TRBV19, the J call TRBJ2-1; the D is unclear. This CDR3 spans 13 amino acids. V was clipped by 6 bases and J by 6 bases, with 12 bases between them. CDR1 is LNHDA, CDR2 SQIVND, per germline (reference sequence). CDR3 bases: TGTGCCAGTAGCCGGGTGCAAAGCAATGAGCAGTTCTTC. This translates into CASSRVQSNEQFF.

V gene TRBV7-9 combines with J gene TRBJ2-2, with TRBD2 identical over 10 bases. Germline V CDR1 and CDR2: SEHNR, FQNEAQ (reference sequence). This CDR3 has 14 residues. Trimming at V came to 10 bases and at J to 7 bases, leaving 9 bases not matched to a gene. CDR3 amino acids: CATSWGTSVGELFF. The CDR3 coding sequence is TGTGCCACCTCGTGGGGGACTAGCGTCGGGGAGCTGTTTTTT.

This chain joins TRBV7-8 and TRBJ1-3, with TRBD1 matching 8 bases. The CDR3 spans 19 residues. Germline V lookup: CDR1 SGHVS, CDR2 FQNEAQ. V shed 5 bases, J shed 3 bases, and the junction held 18 bases outside the gene matches. The CDR3, as DNA: TGTGCCAGCAGCACCCAGGGGGCTGAAGCGTCTTTTCATGGAAACACCATATATTTT. As protein: CASSTQGAEASFHGNTIYF.

The V call is TRBV15, the J call TRBJ2-4; weak D call: TRBD1 (6 bases). This CDR3 spans 19 amino acids. V was clipped by 0 bases and J by 1 base, with 19 bases between them. The V gene's germline CDR1 is LNHNV and CDR2 YYDKDF (reference sequence). CDR3 in amino acids: CATSREQGGLAWAKNIQYF. CDR3 sequence (DNA): TGTGCCACCAGCAGAGAACAGGGTGGATTGGCGTGGGCCAAAAACATTCAGTACTTC.

The genes are TRBV4-1 and TRBJ2-7; D perhaps matches TRBD1 (6 bases). CDR3 length equals 14 residues. From germline, CDR1 is MGHRA and CDR2 YSYEKL. V was clipped by 0 bases and J by 3 bases, with 9 bases between them. CDR3 bases: TGCGCCAGCAGCCAAGATCTAGGGGGCTACGAGCAGTACGTC. It yields the protein CASSQDLGGYEQYV.

The chain employs TRBV5-1 and TRBJ2-7, with 8 bases matching TRBD1. Losses at the gene ends were 4 bases for V and 3 bases for J; bases not matched to a gene: 3. The CDR3 has 13 amino acids. Germline V gives CDR1 SGHRS, CDR2 YFSETQ. The DNA for the CDR3 is TGCGCCAGCAGCCCGACAGGGGACTACGAGCAGTACTTC. This codes for CASSPTGDYEQYF.

This rearrangement joins TRBV7-8 to TRBJ2-1; 10 bases match TRBD2. Germline-derived CDR1 and CDR2 are SGHVS and FQNEAQ. V lost 3 bases and J lost 7; bases outside the gene matches: 12. CDR3 size: 17 residues. CDR3 coding DNA: TGTGCCAGCAGCTTCCACACCTCGGGACTAGCGTGGAATGAGCAGTTCTTC. Translating gives CASSFHTSGLAWNEQFF.

The chain is built from TRBV19 and TRBJ2-3; 12 nucleotides line up with TRBD2. V trimming: 4 bases; J trimming: 4 bases; junction bases outside the gene matches: 9. The germline CDR1 and CDR2 sequences are LNHDA and SQIVND (reference sequence). This CDR3 is 17 amino acids long. The CDR3 here is CASSTLTSGSRADTQYF. The CDR3 DNA reads TGTGCCAGTAGTACCCTGACTAGCGGGAGTAGGGCAGATACGCAGTATTTT.

This clone was picked up a small number of times. This chain uses TRBV14 with TRBJ2-1, with a possible D match to TRBD2 (5 bases). The CDR3 has 16 residues. With 4 bases removed from V and 2 bases from J, the gap between germline ends came to 15 bases. Germline CDR1 reads SGHDN; CDR2 reads FVKESK. CDR3: CASSPWGALPYNEQFF. The CDR3 nucleotides read TGTGCCAGCAGCCCGTGGGGAGCACTTCCCTACAATGAGCAGTTCTTC.